These 20 T cell receptor beta chains originate from one sample sequenced in a study of circulating and synovial CD4+ cells in juvenile arthritis. Only in-frame clones appear in the TCRdb table, and some are missing; sequencing was by immunoSEQ multiplex PCR. The profile shows 25,000 to 35,000 clones, over 85% of them singletons. The sample consisted of CD4+ T cells from blood. These receptors all stem from a human donor with juvenile idiopathic arthritis.

The chain combines TRBV27 with TRBJ1-2; 10 positions match TRBD1. Germline V gives CDR1 MNHEY, CDR2 SMNVEV (reference sequence). With V trimmed by 5 bases and J by 2 bases, 11 bases remained unmatched. The CDR3 runs 17 residues. The CDR3: CASSPFSGQGFNYGYTF. CDR3 sequence (DNA): TGTGCCAGCAGTCCCTTTTCGGGACAGGGGTTCAACTATGGCTACACCTTC.

This chain connects TRBV7-2 to TRBJ2-3; D is perhaps TRBD2 (6 bases). Looked up from germline, CDR1 is SGHTA and CDR2 is FQGNSA. This CDR3 region has 16 residues. The germline V and J ends were trimmed by 6 bases and 4 bases, with 20 bases remaining between them. The CDR3 nucleotides read TGTGCCAGCAGTTACCTCGGGGCACTAGCTCCAGATACGCAGTATTTT. Translation: CASSYLGALAPDTQYF.

V usage is TRBV27 and J usage is TRBJ2-2; the D gene is possibly TRBD2 (5 bases). Trimming stripped 4 bases from V and 1 base from J, with 13 bases between. Germline V gene sequence: CDR1 MNHEY, CDR2 SMNVEV (reference sequence). The CDR3 contains 16 residues. CDR3 in amino acids: CASSSADYWNTGELFF. For the CDR3, the DNA is TGTGCCAGCAGTTCAGCCGACTACTGGAACACCGGGGAGCTGTTTTTT.

The rearrangement joins TRBV5-4 to TRBJ1-3, with TRBD1 matching over 10 bases. The CDR3 is 15 residues long. Germline lookup yields CDR1 SGHNT and CDR2 YYREEE (reference sequence). The V segment lost 5 bases and the J segment 7 bases; nucleotides outside the gene matches: 9. The chain's CDR3 is CASSSDRGLLNTIYF. The CDR3 nucleotides read TGTGCCAGCAGTTCAGACAGGGGGCTGTTGAACACCATATATTTT. The full variable domain, with the rest looked up from reference TRBV5-4 and TRBJ1-3, is ETGVTQSPTHLIKTRGQQVTLRCSSQSGHNTVSWYQQALGQGPQFIFQYYREEENGRGNFPPRFSGLQFPNYSSELNVNALELDDSALYLCASSSDRGLLNTIYFGEGSWLTVV.

The chain uses TRBV18 and TRBJ1-2; possible D gene TRBD1, 5 bases. CDR3 length equals 14 residues. The germline V gene has CDR1 KGHSH and CDR2 LQKENI. The V end lost 3 bases, the J end lost 6 bases, and 14 bases lay between the germline ends. The CDR3 DNA is TGTGCCAGCTCACCTCCGGGGGGTATCGATGGCTACACCTTC. This translates into CASSPPGGIDGYTF.

This rearrangement joins TRBV4-1 to TRBJ2-7; 7 positions match TRBD1. CDR1 is MGHRA and CDR2 is YSYEKL in the germline V gene. CDR3 length: 14 residues. V gave up 0 bases and J gave up 1 base; unmatched junction bases: 0. CDR3 DNA sequence: TGCGCCAGCAGCCAAGAACAGGGGTCCTACGAGCAGTACTTC. Protein sequence: CASSQEQGSYEQYF.

The chain couples TRBV10-1 to TRBJ1-1; 8 bases are shared with TRBD1. J was trimmed by 2 bases and V by 7 bases; bases with no gene match: 6. Germline assignment: CDR1 WNHNN and CDR2 SYGVQD (reference sequence). CDR3 length: 14 residues. CDR3 bases: TGCGCCAGCACCAGAGACAGGGGTAACACTGAAGCTTTCTTT. Translating gives CASTRDRGNTEAFF.

The chain combines TRBV5-1 with TRBJ2-7, with D possibly being TRBD1 (6 bases). CDR1 SGHRS and CDR2 YFSETQ come from the germline V gene. V gave up 0 bases and J gave up 1 base, with 8 bases separating them. The CDR3 runs to 14 residues. CDR3: CASSLDRDSYEQYF. CDR3 coding DNA: TGCGCCAGCAGCTTGGACAGGGATTCCTACGAGCAGTACTTC. The full variable domain, completed using reference TRBV5-1 and TRBJ2-7, is KAGVTQTPRYLIKTRGQQVTLSCSPISGHRSVSWYQQTPGQGLQFLFEYFSETQRNKGNFPGRFSGRQFSNSRSEMNVSTLELGDSALYLCASSLDRDSYEQYFGPGTRLTVT.

V gene TRBV10-1 combines with J gene TRBJ2-7; D remains ambiguous. Trimming removed 8 bases from V and 2 bases from J, with 19 bases in between. The CDR3 length is 15 residues. The germline CDR1 and CDR2 sequences are WNHNN and SYGVQD (reference sequence). This CDR3 is CASARLSLLAYEQYF. CDR3 bases: TGCGCCAGCGCAAGACTTAGCCTACTTGCCTACGAGCAGTACTTC.

This clone was seen only once. The chain's CDR3 is CASSAISGNTIYF. Here the CDR3 DNA reads TGTGCCAGCAGCGCGATCTCTGGAAACACCATATATTTT. The chain combines TRBV11-2 with TRBJ1-3; D gene uncertain. The germline CDR1 and CDR2 sequences are SGHAT and FQNNGV. The CDR3 consists of 13 residues. Trimming took 5 bases from V and 0 from J, leaving 5 bases between them.

The chain employs TRBV19 and TRBJ1-2, with D perhaps matching TRBD1 (6 bases). Germline V gives CDR1 LNHDA, CDR2 SQIVND (reference sequence). The CDR3 runs 14 residues. V was cut by 5 bases and J by 8 bases, with 18 bases left in between. CDR3 sequence (DNA): TGTGCCAGTAGTCACAGGGAAATGATCTACGGCTACACCTTC. Its translation is CASSHREMIYGYTF.

This clone came up once. The chain couples TRBV28 to TRBJ2-5, with TRBD1 matching 7 bases. There are 16 residues in the CDR3. Germline V gene data show CDR1 as MDHEN and CDR2 as SYDVKM. V gave up 1 base and J gave up 2 bases; unmatched junction bases: 7. The CDR3 bases are TGTGCCAGCAGTTTATCCGGGACAGCTATTCAAGAGACCCAGTACTTC. Protein sequence: CASSLSGTAIQETQYF.

The chain has TRBV6-5 and TRBJ2-1; TRBD1 matches at 7 bases. The CDR3 has 15 amino acids. CDR1 MNHEY and CDR2 SVGAGI come from the germline V gene. Trimming took 6 bases from V and 6 from J; bases not matched to a gene: 11. The DNA of the CDR3 is TGTGCCAGCAGCTTCTCTGCGACAGGGACCAATGAGCAGTTCTTC. Translation gives CASSFSATGTNEQFF.

This sequence joins TRBV6-6 and TRBJ1-1; D perhaps matches TRBD1 (6 bases). Germline values: CDR1 MNHNY, CDR2 SVGAGI (reference sequence). Deletions cut 5 bases from V and 12 bases from J, with 16 bases between. This CDR3 is 12 amino acids long. The CDR3: CASSPIQGRTFF. DNA of the CDR3: TGTGCCAGCAGTCCGATACAGGGTAGGACTTTCTTT.

The rearrangement links TRBV29-1 to TRBJ2-1, with 10 bases identical to TRBD2. The CDR3 is 13 residues long. Trimming cost V 5 bases and J 9 bases; bases outside gene matches: 7. CDR1 SQVTM and CDR2 ANQGSEA come from the germline V gene. The CDR3 DNA reads as TGCAGCGTTCGCGGGACTAGCGCCAGTGAGCAGTTCTTC. Protein product: CSVRGTSASEQFF.

J is TRBJ1-2 and V is TRBV2, with 7 positions matching TRBD1. From germline, CDR1 is SNHLY and CDR2 FYNNEI. V was clipped by 4 bases and J by 4 bases; unmatched bases: 6. The CDR3 runs 14 residues. The CDR3 loop reads CASSVDRTFYGYTF. For the CDR3, the DNA is TGTGCCAGCAGTGTGGACAGGACCTTCTATGGCTACACCTTC.

This clone appeared a few times. CDR3 protein: CASRLRRDTQYF. The CDR3 coding sequence is TGTGCCAGCAGGCTACGTCGGGATACGCAGTATTTT. This sequence joins TRBV11-2 and TRBJ2-3; D not certain. The CDR3 consists of 12 residues. CDR1 and CDR2 (germline): SGHAT, FQNNGV. Between the trimmed V and J ends, which lost 6 bases and 6 bases, there was a span of 10 bases.

A remark on this clone: Compared with germline, one end of the junction differs, possibly owing to a read error. This chain uses TRBV7-3 with TRBJ2-1; tentatively, D is TRBD2 (5 bases). The germline V gene encodes CDR1 SGHTA and CDR2 FQGTGA. CDR3 length: 14 residues. CDR3 DNA: TGTGCCAGCAGCTTATCGGACTCCCACAATGAGCAGTTCTTC. It codes for CASSLSDSHNEQFF.

This clone was seen a single time. J is TRBJ1-4 and V is TRBV25-1; D uncertain. Germline V gene data show CDR1 as MGHDK and CDR2 as SYGVNS. V lost 1 base to trimming and J lost 5 bases, with 14 bases between them. There are 16 residues in the CDR3. The CDR3: CASSELAADPNEKLFF. The CDR3 DNA sequence: TGTGCCAGCAGTGAATTGGCGGCGGATCCCAATGAAAAACTGTTTTTT.

The CDR3 coding sequence is TGTGCCAGTAGTGGATCGACAGGGCTAAGATATGGCTACACCTTC. Encoded protein: CASSGSTGLRYGYTF. The rearrangement joins TRBV19 to TRBJ1-2, with 7 bases matching TRBD1. V lost 5 bases and J lost 5; bases outside the gene matches: 11. Germline-derived CDR1 and CDR2 are LNHDA and SQIVND (reference sequence). The CDR3 has 15 residues. The complete variable domain, with remaining parts taken from reference TRBV19 and TRBJ1-2, reads DGGITQSPKYLFRKEGQNVTLSCEQNLNHDAMYWYRQDPGQGLRLIYYSQIVNDFQKGDIAEGYSVSREKKESFPLTVTSAQKNPTAFYLCASSGSTGLRYGYTFGSGTRLTVV.